This T cell receptor beta chain was recovered during a study of T cell responses to AZD1222 COVID-19 vaccine. With 4 bases removed from V and 3 bases from J, the gap between germline ends came to 10 bases. From germline, CDR1 is MGHDK and CDR2 SYGVNS. The CDR3 totals 14 residues. Assay used: immunoSEQ multiplex PCR; TCRdb lists only in-frame clones, some missing. The repertoire includes just under 150,000 clones, approximately 89% of them detected once, and around 1.5% sits in the top ten. The chain joins TRBV25-1 to TRBJ1-5; D gene uncertain. This sequence originates from an adult who received the AZD1222 COVID-19 vaccine. The starting material was peripheral blood, obtained 28 days after the second AZD1222 dose. CDR3 in DNA: TGTGCCAGCAGTGCATACCAGGCCAATCAGCCCCAGCATTTT. Translated: CASSAYQANQPQHF.